A selection of T cell receptor beta chains follows, all from one sample in a study of blood T cell repertoires in COVID-19. The assay was immunoSEQ multiplex PCR, and TCRdb's table has in-frame clones only and misses some. The sample consists of roughly 130,000 clones, approximately 86% of them appearing once. The specimen sequenced was PBMCs or T cells enriched from blood (not recorded which). The receptors originated from a woman between 50 and 59 years old who had recovered from COVID-19. CDR3s include the opening cysteine and the closing phenylalanine or tryptophan. D genes are given only for firm matches. Expanded clones are given a class, and other clones once, few, many or no size at all.

j_call	clone_size	v_call	d_call	cdr3_aa	cdr3_nt
TRBJ2-5	.	TRBV4-1	TRBD1	CASSPSGTGGLETQYF	TGCGCCAGCAGCCCCTCCGGGACAGGGGGCTTGGAGACCCAGTACTTC
TRBJ1-2	few	TRBV19	.	CASSIGGAHGYGYTF	TGTGCCAGTAGTATTGGAGGGGCTCATGGCTATGGCTACACCTTC
TRBJ2-7	.	TRBV11-3	.	CASSFQGEQYF	TGTGCCAGCAGCTTCCAGGGCGAGCAGTACTTC
TRBJ1-1	.	TRBV6-5	.	CATRMGRNTEAFF	TGTGCCACCCGGATGGGCCGGAACACTGAAGCTTTCTTT
TRBJ2-7	.	TRBV19	.	CASSIRGAGYEQYF	TGTGCCAGTAGTATTCGGGGGGCGGGCTACGAGCAGTACTTC
TRBJ1-3	.	TRBV7-8	.	CASSRMGGFPLNTIYF	TGTGCCAGCAGCCGAATGGGAGGGTTCCCATTGAACACCATATATTTT
TRBJ2-2	.	TRBV11-2	.	CASSLDHSNTGELFF	TGTGCCAGCAGCTTAGATCATTCGAACACCGGGGAGCTGTTTTTT
TRBJ1-1	.	TRBV7-9	.	CASSLTESPEAFF	TGTGCCAGCAGCTTAACAGAGAGTCCTGAAGCTTTCTTT
TRBJ1-2	.	TRBV21-1	.	CASSAGPSDGGASYGYTF	TGTGCCAGCAGCGCGGGACCGAGTGACGGAGGAGCTTCCTATGGCTACACCTTC
TRBJ1-3	few	TRBV10-3	.	CATVTNQGGWRGSGNTIYF	TGTGCCACCGTGACAAACCAAGGGGGTTGGCGCGGATCTGGAAACACCATATATTTT
TRBJ1-1	.	TRBV6-4	.	CASRSSPRNTEAFF	TGTGCCAGCAGGAGCTCACCGCGGAACACTGAAGCTTTCTTT
TRBJ1-5	.	TRBV12-2	.	CASRFLDSSGSNQPQHF	TGTGCAAGTCGCTTTCTTGACAGTAGCGGTAGCAATCAGCCCCAGCATTTT
TRBJ2-1	few	TRBV7-9	TRBD2	CASSLPGGADEQFF	TGTGCCAGCAGCTTACCGGGGGGGGCGGATGAGCAGTTCTTC
TRBJ2-2	.	TRBV7-9	TRBD2	CASSLPSGGAPGELFF	TGTGCCAGCAGCTTACCTAGCGGGGGGGCCCCCGGGGAGCTGTTTTTT
TRBJ2-5	.	TRBV3-1/TRBV3-2	.	CASSQAGPQETQYF	TGTGCCAGCAGCCAGGCGGGGCCCCAAGAGACCCAGTACTTC
TRBJ1-2	.	TRBV2	.	CASGDRFYGYTF	TGTGCCAGCGGAGACCGATTCTATGGCTACACCTTC
TRBJ2-3	once	TRBV9	TRBD2	CASNPGLAGGPGDTQYF	TGTGCCAGCAACCCCGGACTAGCGGGGGGGCCGGGGGATACGCAGTATTTT
TRBJ2-2	.	TRBV6-2/TRBV6-3	TRBD1	CASSYGDRGAGELFF	TGTGCCAGCAGTTACGGGGACAGGGGGGCCGGGGAGCTGTTTTTT
TRBJ2-7	.	TRBV6-6	.	CASSYSFDSTYEQYF	TGTGCCAGCAGTTACTCGTTCGACAGTACCTACGAGCAGTACTTC
TRBJ1-2	once	TRBV9	.	CASSVGVPQIDGYTF	TGTGCCAGCAGCGTCGGGGTTCCCCAGATTGATGGCTACACCTTC
TRBJ2-5	.	TRBV5-1	.	CASSLGGTAQETQYF	TGCGCCAGCAGCCTGGGGGGGACAGCTCAAGAGACCCAGTACTTC
TRBJ1-4	.	TRBV6-5	TRBD1	CASSRDRGEKLFF	TGTGCCAGCAGCAGGGACAGGGGTGAAAAACTGTTTTTT
TRBJ2-3	.	TRBV9	.	CASSVLAGQGTDTQYF	TGTGCCAGCAGCGTATTGGCGGGGCAGGGCACAGATACGCAGTATTTT
TRBJ1-1	.	TRBV6-5	.	CASSYSNLFQSEAFF	TGTGCCAGCAGTTACTCTAATTTGTTCCAGTCCGAAGCTTTCTTT
TRBJ2-5	.	TRBV29-1	.	CSVAAAETQYF	TGCAGCGTTGCAGCGGCAGAGACCCAGTACTTC
TRBJ2-5	.	TRBV2	TRBD1	CASSWTGGILETQYF	TGTGCCAGCAGCTGGACAGGGGGAATTCTAGAGACCCAGTACTTC
TRBJ1-6	.	TRBV3-1/TRBV3-2	.	CASSRDNDSPLHF	TGTGCCAGCAGTCGGGACAACGATTCACCCCTCCACTTT
TRBJ2-4	.	TRBV13	.	CASTGEGDAKNIQYF	TGTGCCAGCACCGGCGAAGGGGATGCCAAAAACATTCAGTACTTC
TRBJ1-2	.	TRBV2	.	CASRPRQMRYGYTF	TGTGCCAGCAGACCGAGACAGATGCGCTATGGCTACACCTTC
TRBJ2-3	.	TRBV7-2	TRBD2	CASSLTGGSTDTQYF	TGTGCCAGCAGCTTAACGGGGGGGAGCACAGATACGCAGTATTTT
TRBJ2-7	.	TRBV7-9	TRBD2	CASSSPAGGLAGGYEQYF	TGTGCCAGCAGCTCCCCAGCGGGGGGACTAGCGGGGGGTTACGAGCAGTACTTC
TRBJ2-7	.	TRBV7-8	.	CASSLARAGVYEQYF	TGTGCCAGCAGCTTGGCCCGCGCCGGGGTCTACGAGCAGTACTTC
TRBJ1-2	.	TRBV9	.	CASTQGNYGYTF	TGTGCCAGCACACAGGGTAACTATGGCTACACCTTC
TRBJ2-4	.	TRBV2	TRBD1	CASSESRDRGYIQYF	TGTGCCAGCAGTGAAAGCCGGGACAGGGGGTACATTCAGTACTTC
TRBJ2-7	few	TRBV11-3	TRBD2	CASSLGRGASYEQYF	TGTGCCAGCAGCTTGGGGCGGGGGGCTTCCTACGAGCAGTACTTC
TRBJ1-4	few	TRBV19	.	CASSIDRGTPATNEKLFF	TGTGCCAGTAGTATAGATCGTGGGACACCAGCAACTAATGAAAAACTGTTTTTT
TRBJ1-2	.	TRBV27	.	CASSLSPGTHYGYTF	TGTGCCAGCAGTTTATCTCCCGGGACACACTATGGCTACACCTTC
TRBJ2-1	.	TRBV11-3	TRBD2	CASTSGGNDNEQFF	TGTGCCAGCACTAGCGGGGGGAACGACAATGAGCAGTTCTTC
TRBJ1-4	once	TRBV6-5	.	CASIQRVATNEKLFF	TGTGCCAGCATCCAACGGGTTGCAACTAATGAAAAACTGTTTTTT
TRBJ2-7	.	TRBV18	TRBD1	CASSGTGDYEQYF	TGTGCCAGCTCCGGGACAGGAGACTACGAGCAGTACTTC
TRBJ2-7	few	TRBV10-3	.	CAISESVEQYF	TGTGCCATCAGTGAATCAGTCGAGCAGTACTTC
TRBJ1-4	.	TRBV12-5	.	CASGLVRTADNEKLFF	TGTGCTAGTGGTTTGGTTCGGACAGCTGATAATGAAAAACTGTTTTTT
TRBJ2-1	.	TRBV4-1	TRBD2	CASSLPPRESSGGLYNEQFF	TGCGCCAGCAGCCTCCCTCCCCGAGAATCTAGCGGGGGGCTATACAATGAGCAGTTCTTC
TRBJ2-3	.	TRBV27	TRBD2	CASSPRGSTDTQYF	TGTGCCAGCAGTCCGCGGGGGAGCACAGATACGCAGTATTTT
TRBJ2-2	.	TRBV7-7	.	CASSFGQENTGELFF	TGTGCTAGCAGCTTTGGGCAGGAGAACACCGGGGAGCTGTTTTTT
TRBJ1-4	.	TRBV5-5	TRBD1	CASSPGGFGEKLFF	TGTGCCAGCAGCCCAGGGGGGTTTGGGGAAAAACTGTTTTTT
TRBJ2-1	few	TRBV19	TRBD1	CASDRGRTANEQFF	TGTGCCAGCGACAGGGGGCGCACGGCCAATGAGCAGTTCTTC
TRBJ2-2	.	TRBV7-9	TRBD2	CASSPGSGGTGELFF	TGTGCCAGCAGCCCAGGGAGCGGGGGTACCGGGGAGCTGTTTTTT
TRBJ2-3	.	TRBV18	.	CASSPNAGLTDTQYF	TGTGCCAGCTCACCAAATGCAGGTCTCACAGATACGCAGTATTTT
TRBJ2-7	.	TRBV30	.	CAWSVSRGEQYF	TGTGCCTGGAGTGTTTCGCGAGGGGAGCAGTACTTC
TRBJ2-1	.	TRBV4-3	TRBD2	CASSLTPGLVSNEQFF	TGCGCCAGCAGCCTGACTCCGGGACTAGTTTCAAATGAGCAGTTCTTC
TRBJ1-6	.	TRBV12-3/TRBV12-4	.	CASSLSYNSPLHF	TGTGCCAGTAGTCTGAGTTATAATTCACCCCTCCACTTT